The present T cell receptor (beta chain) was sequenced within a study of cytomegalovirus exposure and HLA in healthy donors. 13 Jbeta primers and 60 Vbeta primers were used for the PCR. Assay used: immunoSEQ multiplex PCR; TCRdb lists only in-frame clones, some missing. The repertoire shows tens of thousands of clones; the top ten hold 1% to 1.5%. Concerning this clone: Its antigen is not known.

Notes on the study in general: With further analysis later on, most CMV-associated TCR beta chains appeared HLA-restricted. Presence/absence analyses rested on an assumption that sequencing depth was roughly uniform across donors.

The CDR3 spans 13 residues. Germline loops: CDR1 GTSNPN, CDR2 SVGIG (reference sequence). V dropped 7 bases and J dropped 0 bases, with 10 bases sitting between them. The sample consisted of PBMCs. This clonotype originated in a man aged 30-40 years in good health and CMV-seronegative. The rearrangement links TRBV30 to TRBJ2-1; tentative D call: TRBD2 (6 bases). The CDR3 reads CASIADSYNEQFF. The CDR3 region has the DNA TGTGCCTCAATAGCGGACTCCTACAATGAGCAGTTCTTC.